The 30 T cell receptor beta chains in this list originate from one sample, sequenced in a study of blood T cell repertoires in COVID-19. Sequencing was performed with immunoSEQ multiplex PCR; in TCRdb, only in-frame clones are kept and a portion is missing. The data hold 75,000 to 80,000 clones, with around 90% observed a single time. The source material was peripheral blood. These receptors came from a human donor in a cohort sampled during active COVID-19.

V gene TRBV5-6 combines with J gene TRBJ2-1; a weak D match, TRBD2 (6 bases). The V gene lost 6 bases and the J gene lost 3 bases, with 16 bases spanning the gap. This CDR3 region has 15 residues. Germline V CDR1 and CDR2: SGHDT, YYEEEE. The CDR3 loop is CASTRRGSGYNEQFF. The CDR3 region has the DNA TGTGCCAGCACCCGCCGGGGGTCGGGCTACAATGAGCAGTTCTTC.

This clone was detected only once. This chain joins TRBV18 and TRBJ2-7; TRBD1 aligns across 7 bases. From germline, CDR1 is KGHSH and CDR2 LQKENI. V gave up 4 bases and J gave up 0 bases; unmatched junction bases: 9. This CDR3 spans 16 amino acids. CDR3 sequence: CASSQTGTASSYEQYF. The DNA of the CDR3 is TGTGCCAGCTCACAGACCGGGACAGCGAGCTCCTACGAGCAGTACTTC. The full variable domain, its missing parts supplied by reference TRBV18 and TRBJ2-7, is NAGVMQNPRHLVRRRGQEARLRCSPMKGHSHVYWYRQLPEEGLKFMVYLQKENIIDESGMPKERFSAEFPKEGPSILRIQQVVRGDSAAYFCASSQTGTASSYEQYFGPGTRLTVT.

The CDR3: CASSPPGQGAHEQYF. Written as DNA, the CDR3 is TGTGCCAGCTCACCCCCGGGCCAGGGGGCCCACGAGCAGTACTTC. V gene TRBV18 combines with J gene TRBJ2-7; 8 nucleotides line up with TRBD1. This CDR3 has 15 amino acids. Unmatched junction bases numbered 9, after V lost 3 bases and J lost 5 bases. Per the germline V gene, CDR1 is KGHSH and CDR2 is LQKENI.

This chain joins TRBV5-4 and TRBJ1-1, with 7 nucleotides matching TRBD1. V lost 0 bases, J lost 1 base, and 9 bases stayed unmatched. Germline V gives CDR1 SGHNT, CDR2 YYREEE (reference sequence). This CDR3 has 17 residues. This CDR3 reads CASSLGGSGGWNTEAFF. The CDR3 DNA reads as TGTGCCAGCAGCTTGGGGGGCTCAGGGGGTTGGAACACTGAAGCTTTCTTT.

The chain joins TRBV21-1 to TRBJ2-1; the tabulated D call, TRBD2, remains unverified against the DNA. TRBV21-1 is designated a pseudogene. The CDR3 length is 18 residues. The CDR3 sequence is CASSKGAGLAGGSNEQFF. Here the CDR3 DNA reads TGTGCCAGCAGCAAAGGGGCGGGACTAGCGGGGGGCTCCAATGAGCAGTTCTTC.

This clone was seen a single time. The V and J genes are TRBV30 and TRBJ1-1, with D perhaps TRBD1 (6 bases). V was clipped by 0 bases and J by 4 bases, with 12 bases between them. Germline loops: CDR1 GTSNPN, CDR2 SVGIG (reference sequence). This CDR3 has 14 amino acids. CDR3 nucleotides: TGTGCCTGGAGTGTCAGGGGCCCGAGCACTGAAGCTTTCTTT. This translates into CAWSVRGPSTEAFF.

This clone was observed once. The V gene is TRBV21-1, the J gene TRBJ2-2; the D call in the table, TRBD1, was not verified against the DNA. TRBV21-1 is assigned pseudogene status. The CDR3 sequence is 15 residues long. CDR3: CASILDREDTGELFF. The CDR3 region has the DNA TGTGCCAGCATCCTCGACAGGGAGGACACCGGGGAGCTGTTTTTT.

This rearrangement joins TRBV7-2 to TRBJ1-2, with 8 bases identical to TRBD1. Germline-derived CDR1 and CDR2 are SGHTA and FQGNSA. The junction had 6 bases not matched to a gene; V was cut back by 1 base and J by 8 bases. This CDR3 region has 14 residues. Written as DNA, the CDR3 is TGTGCCAGCAGCTTAGACGGCAGGGGGCTCGGCTACACCTTC. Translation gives CASSLDGRGLGYTF. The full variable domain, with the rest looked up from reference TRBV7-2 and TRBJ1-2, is GAGVSQSPSNKVTEKGKDVELRCDPISGHTALYWYRQSLGQGLEFLIYFQGNSAPDKSGLPSDRFSAERTGGSVSTLTIQRTQQEDSAVYLCASSLDGRGLGYTFGSGTRLTVV.

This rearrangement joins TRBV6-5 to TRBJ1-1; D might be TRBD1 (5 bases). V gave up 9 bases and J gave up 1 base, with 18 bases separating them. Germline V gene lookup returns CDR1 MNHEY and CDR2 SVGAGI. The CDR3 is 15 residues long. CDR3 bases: TGTGCCAGTAAAGGGGCAGCTCATAAGAACACTGAAGCTTTCTTT. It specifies CASKGAAHKNTEAFF.

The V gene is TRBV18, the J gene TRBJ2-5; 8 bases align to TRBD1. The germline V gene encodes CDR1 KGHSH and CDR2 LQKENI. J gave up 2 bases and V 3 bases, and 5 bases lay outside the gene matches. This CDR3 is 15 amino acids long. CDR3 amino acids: CASSPSDRVQETQYF. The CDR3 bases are TGTGCCAGCTCACCCTCGGACAGGGTGCAAGAGACCCAGTACTTC.

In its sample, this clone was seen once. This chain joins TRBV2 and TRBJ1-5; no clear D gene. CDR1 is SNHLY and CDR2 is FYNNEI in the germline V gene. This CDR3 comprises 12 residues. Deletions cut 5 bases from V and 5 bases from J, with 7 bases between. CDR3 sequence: CASSLWHQPQHF. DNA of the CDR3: TGTGCCAGCAGTTTGTGGCATCAGCCCCAGCATTTT.

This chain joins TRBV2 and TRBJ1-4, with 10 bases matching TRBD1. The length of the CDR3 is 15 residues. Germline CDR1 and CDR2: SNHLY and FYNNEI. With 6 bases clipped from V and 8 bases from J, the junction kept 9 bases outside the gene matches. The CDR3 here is CASRAGTGVREKLFF. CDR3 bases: TGTGCCAGCAGAGCCGGGACAGGGGTGCGCGAAAAACTGTTTTTT.

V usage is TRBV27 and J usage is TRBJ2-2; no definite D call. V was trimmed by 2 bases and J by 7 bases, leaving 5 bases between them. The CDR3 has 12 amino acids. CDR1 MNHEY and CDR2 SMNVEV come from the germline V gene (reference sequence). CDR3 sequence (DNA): TGTGCCAGCAGTTTAGTAGTCGGGGAGCTGTTTTTT. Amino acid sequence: CASSLVVGELFF.

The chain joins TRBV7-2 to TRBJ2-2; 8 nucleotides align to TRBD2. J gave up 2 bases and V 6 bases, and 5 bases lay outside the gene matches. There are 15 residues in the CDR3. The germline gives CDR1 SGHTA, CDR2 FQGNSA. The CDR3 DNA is TGTGCCAGCAGATCGGGGGGGGTAAACACCGGGGAGCTGTTTTTT. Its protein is CASRSGGVNTGELFF.

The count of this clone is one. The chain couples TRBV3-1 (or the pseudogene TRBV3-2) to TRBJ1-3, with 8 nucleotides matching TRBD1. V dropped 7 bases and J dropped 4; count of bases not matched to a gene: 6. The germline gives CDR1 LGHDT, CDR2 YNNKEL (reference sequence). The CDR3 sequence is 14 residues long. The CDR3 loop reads CASTRTGRGNTIYF. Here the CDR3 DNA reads TGTGCCAGCACACGGACAGGGAGAGGAAACACCATATATTTT.

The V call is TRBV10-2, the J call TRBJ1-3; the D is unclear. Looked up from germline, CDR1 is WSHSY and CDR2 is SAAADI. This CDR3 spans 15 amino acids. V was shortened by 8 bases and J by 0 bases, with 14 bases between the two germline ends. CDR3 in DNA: TGCGCCAGCGGACTTTCGGTGAGCTCTGGAAACACCATATATTTT. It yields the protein CASGLSVSSGNTIYF.

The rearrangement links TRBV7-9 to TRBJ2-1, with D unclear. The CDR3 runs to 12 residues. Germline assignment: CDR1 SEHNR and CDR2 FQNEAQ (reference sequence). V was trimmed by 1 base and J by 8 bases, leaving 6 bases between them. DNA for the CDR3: TGTGCCAGCAGCTTAGGGGCAGATGAGCAGTTCTTC. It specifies CASSLGADEQFF.

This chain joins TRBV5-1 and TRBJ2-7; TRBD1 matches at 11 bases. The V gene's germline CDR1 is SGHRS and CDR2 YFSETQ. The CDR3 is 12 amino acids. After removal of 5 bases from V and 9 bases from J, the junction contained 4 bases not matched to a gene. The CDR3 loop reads CASRTGTGGQYF. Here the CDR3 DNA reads TGCGCCAGCAGAACGGGGACAGGGGGGCAGTACTTC.

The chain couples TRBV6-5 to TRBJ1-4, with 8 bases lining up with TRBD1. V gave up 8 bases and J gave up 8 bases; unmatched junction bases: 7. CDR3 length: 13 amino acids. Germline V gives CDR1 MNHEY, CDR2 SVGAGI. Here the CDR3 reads CASQRTGREKLFF. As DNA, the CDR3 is TGTGCCAGCCAGCGGACAGGGAGAGAAAAACTGTTTTTT.

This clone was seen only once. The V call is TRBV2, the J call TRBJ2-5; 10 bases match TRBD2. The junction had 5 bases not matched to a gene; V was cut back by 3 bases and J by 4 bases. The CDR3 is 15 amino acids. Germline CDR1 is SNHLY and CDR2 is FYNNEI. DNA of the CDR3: TGTGCCAGCAGTGAGGCTAGCGGGGGCCTAGAGACCCAGTACTTC. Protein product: CASSEASGGLETQYF.

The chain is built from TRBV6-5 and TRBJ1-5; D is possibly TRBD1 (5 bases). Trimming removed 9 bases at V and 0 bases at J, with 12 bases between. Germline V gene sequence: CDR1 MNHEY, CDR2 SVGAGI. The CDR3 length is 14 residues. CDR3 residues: CASSRDSSNQPQHF. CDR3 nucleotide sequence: TGTGCCAGTTCCCGGGACTCTAGCAATCAGCCCCAGCATTTT.

CDR3 in amino acids: CASSKTSGGVHNEQFF. As DNA, the CDR3 is TGTGCCAGCAGCAAAACTAGCGGGGGGGTCCACAATGAGCAGTTCTTC. The V and J genes are TRBV5-4 and TRBJ2-1; 13 bases match TRBD2. The CDR3 covers 16 residues. V gave up 4 bases and J gave up 5 bases; unmatched junction bases: 6. The germline gives CDR1 SGHNT, CDR2 YYREEE (reference sequence).

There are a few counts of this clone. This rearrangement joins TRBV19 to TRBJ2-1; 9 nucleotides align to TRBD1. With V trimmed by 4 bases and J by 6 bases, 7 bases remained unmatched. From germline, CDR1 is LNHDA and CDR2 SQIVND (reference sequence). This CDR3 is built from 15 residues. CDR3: CASSTTGGNFNEQFF. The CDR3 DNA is TGTGCCAGTAGTACTACAGGGGGCAATTTCAATGAGCAGTTCTTC. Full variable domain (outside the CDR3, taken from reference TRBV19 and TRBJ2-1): DGGITQSPKYLFRKEGQNVTLSCEQNLNHDAMYWYRQDPGQGLRLIYYSQIVNDFQKGDIAEGYSVSREKKESFPLTVTSAQKNPTAFYLCASSTTGGNFNEQFFGPGTRLTVL.

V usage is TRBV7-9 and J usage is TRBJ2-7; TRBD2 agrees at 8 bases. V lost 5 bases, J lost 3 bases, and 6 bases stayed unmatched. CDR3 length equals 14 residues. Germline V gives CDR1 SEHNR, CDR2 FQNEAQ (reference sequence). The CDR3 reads CASSTTGTSYEQYF. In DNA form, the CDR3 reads TGTGCCAGCAGCACTACCGGGACTAGCTACGAGCAGTACTTC.

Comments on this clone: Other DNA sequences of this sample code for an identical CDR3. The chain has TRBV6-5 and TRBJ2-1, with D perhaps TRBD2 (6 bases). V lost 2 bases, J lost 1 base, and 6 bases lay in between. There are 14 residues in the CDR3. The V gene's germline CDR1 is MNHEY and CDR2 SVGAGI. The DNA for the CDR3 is TGTGCCAGCAGTTACGGGGGGTCCTACAATGAGCAGTTCTTC. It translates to CASSYGGSYNEQFF.

The CDR3 region is CASSQDPGLSNYGYTF. Here the CDR3 DNA reads TGTGCCAGCAGCCAAGATCCGGGACTATCTAACTATGGCTACACCTTC. The chain couples TRBV4-2 to TRBJ1-2; a possible D gene is TRBD1 (5 bases). CDR1 and CDR2 (germline): LGHNA, YNFKEQ. Trimming pared 0 bases from V and 0 bases from J, leaving 11 bases between. The CDR3 is 16 residues long.

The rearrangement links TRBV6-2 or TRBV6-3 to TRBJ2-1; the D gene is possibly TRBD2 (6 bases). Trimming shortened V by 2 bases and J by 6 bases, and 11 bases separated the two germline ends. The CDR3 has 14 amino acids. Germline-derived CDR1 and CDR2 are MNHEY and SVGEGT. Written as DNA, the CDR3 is TGTGCCAGCAGTTACAGGGACTGGACCAATGAGCAGTTCTTC. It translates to CASSYRDWTNEQFF.

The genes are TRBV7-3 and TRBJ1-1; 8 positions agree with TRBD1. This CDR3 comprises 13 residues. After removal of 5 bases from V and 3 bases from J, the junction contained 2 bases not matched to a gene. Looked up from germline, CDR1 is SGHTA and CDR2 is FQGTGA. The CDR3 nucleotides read TGTGCCAGCAGCGCGACAGGGGACACTGAAGCTTTCTTT. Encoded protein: CASSATGDTEAFF.

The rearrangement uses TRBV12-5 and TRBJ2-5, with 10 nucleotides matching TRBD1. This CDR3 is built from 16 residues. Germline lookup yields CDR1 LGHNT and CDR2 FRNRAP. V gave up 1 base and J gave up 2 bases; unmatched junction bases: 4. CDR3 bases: TGTGCTAGTGGTTTGGCGAGGACAGGGGGACAAGAGACCCAGTACTTC. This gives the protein CASGLARTGGQETQYF.

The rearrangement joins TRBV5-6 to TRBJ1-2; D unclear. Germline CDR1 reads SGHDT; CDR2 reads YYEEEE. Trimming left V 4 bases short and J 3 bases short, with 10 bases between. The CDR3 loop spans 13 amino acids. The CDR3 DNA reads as TGTGCCAGCAGCGGAGACGGGTACTATGGCTACACCTTC. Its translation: CASSGDGYYGYTF.